This TCR beta chain emerged from a study of OX40 agonist ivuxolimab in advanced cancers. Study background: Across the patients, intravenous ivuxolimab was delivered every 2 weeks at 0.01 to 10 mg/kg. Study-level findings and limits: Patients who responded partially at 0.1-3.0 mg/kg showed clonal expansion ranking among the lowest. In CD8+ T cells, expanded clones were on average more numerous than in CD4+.

V lost 5 bases, J lost 8 bases, and 14 bases stayed unmatched. The CDR3 is made up of 16 amino acids. Looked up from germline, CDR1 is MGHRA and CDR2 is YSYEKL. As regards this clone: Its antigen is currently unknown.

Produced via immunoSEQ multiplex PCR; TCRdb's table is partial and in-frame only. Found here are about 79,000 clones, about 85% of them singletons; the top ten hold around 3.8%. The TCR comes from an adult with an advanced solid tumor such as melanoma, head and neck, liver or kidney cancer. This rearrangement joins TRBV4-1 to TRBJ2-2; 7 bases fit TRBD1. Sequenced material: CD4+ or CD8+ T cells sorted from blood, taken in a trial of the OX40 agonist ivuxolimab. In nucleotides, the CDR3 is TGCGCCAGCAGCGGGCGACAGGGAGCGGAACCGGGGGAGCTGTTTTTT. It is translated as CASSGRQGAEPGELFF.